This T cell receptor (beta chain) was identified during a study of blood T cell repertoires in COVID-19. Study background: COVID-19 samples, acute and convalescent, were from the United States, Italy and Spain. PBMCs, B-cell-depleted T cells, or T cells provided the cDNA or gDNA that made up the material.

The V and J ends lost 6 bases and 4 bases respectively, with 18 bases between them. Germline CDR1 reads MNHEY; CDR2 reads SMNVEV (reference sequence). CDR3 length equals 15 residues. In the original workflow: Amplification from reference gene primers served as the basis for estimated nucleated cell counts. The protocol was immunoSEQ multiplex PCR, while the TCRdb copy is restricted to in-frame clones and leaves out a portion. The DNA gave D and trimming, while V, J and clone size come from that table. The table has around 170,000 clones, 65% to 90% seen once. This clone occurred a few times. V is TRBV27 and J is TRBJ1-2; no reliable D call. This receptor was obtained from a human donor in a cohort sampled during active COVID-19. Material: peripheral blood. The CDR3 sequence: CASSLEARPLYGYTF. Written as DNA, the CDR3 is TGTGCCAGCAGCCTGGAGGCCAGGCCCCTCTATGGCTACACCTTC.